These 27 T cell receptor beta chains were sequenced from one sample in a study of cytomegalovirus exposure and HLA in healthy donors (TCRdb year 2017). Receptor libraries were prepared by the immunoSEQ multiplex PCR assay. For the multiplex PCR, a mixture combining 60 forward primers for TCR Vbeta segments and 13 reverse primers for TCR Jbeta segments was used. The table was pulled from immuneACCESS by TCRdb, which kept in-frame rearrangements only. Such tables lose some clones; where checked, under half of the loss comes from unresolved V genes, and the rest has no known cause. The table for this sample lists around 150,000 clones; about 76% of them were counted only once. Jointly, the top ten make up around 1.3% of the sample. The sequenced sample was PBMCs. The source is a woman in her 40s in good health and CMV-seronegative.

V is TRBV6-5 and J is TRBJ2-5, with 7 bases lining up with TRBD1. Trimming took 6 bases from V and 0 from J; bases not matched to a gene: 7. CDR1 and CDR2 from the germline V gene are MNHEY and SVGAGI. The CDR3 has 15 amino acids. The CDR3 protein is CASSRGFAYQETQYF. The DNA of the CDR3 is TGTGCCAGCAGCAGGGGGTTCGCCTACCAAGAGACCCAGTACTTC.

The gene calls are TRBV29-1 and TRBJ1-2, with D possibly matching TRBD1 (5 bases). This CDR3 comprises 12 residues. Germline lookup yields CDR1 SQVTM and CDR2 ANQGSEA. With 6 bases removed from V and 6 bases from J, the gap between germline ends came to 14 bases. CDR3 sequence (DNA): TGCAGCGTCCTCGCCTGGGGGGATGGCTACACCTTC. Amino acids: CSVLAWGDGYTF.

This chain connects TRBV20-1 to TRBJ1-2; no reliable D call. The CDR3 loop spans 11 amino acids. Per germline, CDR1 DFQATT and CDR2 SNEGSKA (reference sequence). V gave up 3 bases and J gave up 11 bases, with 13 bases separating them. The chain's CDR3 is CSARNEAPYTF. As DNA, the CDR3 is TGCAGTGCTAGGAACGAGGCCCCATACACCTTC.

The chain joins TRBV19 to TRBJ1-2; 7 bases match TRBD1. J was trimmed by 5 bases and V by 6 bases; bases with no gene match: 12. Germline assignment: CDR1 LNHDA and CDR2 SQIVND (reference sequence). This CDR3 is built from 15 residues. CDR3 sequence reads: CASRDRQGERYGYTF. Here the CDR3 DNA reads TGTGCCAGTAGAGATCGACAGGGTGAGAGGTATGGCTACACCTTC. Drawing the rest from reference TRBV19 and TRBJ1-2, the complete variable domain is DGGITQSPKYLFRKEGQNVTLSCEQNLNHDAMYWYRQDPGQGLRLIYYSQIVNDFQKGDIAEGYSVSREKKESFPLTVTSAQKNPTAFYLCASRDRQGERYGYTFGSGTRLTVV.

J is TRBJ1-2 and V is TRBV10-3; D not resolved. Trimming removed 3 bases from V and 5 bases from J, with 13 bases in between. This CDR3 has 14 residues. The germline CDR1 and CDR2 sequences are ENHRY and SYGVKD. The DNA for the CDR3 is TGTGCCATCAGTGAACAGAAATCGGGGTATGGCTACACCTTC. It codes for CAISEQKSGYGYTF.

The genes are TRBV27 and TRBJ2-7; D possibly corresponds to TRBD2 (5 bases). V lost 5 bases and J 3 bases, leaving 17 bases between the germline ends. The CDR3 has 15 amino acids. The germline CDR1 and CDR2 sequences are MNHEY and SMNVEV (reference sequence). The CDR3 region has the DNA TGTGCCAGCAGTCACAAGGCCCGGGAACACTACGAGCAGTACTTC. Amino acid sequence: CASSHKAREHYEQYF.

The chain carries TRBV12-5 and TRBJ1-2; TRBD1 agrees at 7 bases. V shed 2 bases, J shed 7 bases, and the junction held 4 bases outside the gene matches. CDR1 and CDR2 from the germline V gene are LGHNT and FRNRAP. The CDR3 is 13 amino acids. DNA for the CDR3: TGTGCTAGTGGTTTGAACAGGGGACGTGGCTACACCTTC. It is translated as CASGLNRGRGYTF.

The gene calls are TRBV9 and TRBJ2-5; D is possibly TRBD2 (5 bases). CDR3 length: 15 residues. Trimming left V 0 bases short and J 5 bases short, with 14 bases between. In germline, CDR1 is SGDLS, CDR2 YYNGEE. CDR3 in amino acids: CASSVGLARGETQYF. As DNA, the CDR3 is TGTGCCAGCAGCGTAGGTCTCGCACGCGGGGAGACCCAGTACTTC.

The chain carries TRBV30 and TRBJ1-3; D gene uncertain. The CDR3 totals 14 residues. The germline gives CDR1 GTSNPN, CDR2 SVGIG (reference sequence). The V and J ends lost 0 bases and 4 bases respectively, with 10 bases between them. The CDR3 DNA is TGTGCCTGGAGTGTTCACGCGGCCGGAAACACCATATATTTT. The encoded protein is CAWSVHAAGNTIYF.

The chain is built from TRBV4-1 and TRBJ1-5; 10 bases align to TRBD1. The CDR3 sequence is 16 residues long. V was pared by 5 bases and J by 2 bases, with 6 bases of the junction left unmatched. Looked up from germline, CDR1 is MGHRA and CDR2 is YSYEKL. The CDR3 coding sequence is TGCGCCAGCAGCTCAACTGGACAGGGGGGCAATCAGCCCCAGCATTTT. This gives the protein CASSSTGQGGNQPQHF.

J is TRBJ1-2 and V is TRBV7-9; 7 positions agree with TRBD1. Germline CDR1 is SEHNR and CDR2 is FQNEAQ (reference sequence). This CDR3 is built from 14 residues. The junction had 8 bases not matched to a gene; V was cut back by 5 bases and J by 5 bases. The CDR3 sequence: CASSQDRLRYGYTF. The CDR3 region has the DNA TGTGCCAGCAGCCAGGACAGGCTGAGGTATGGCTACACCTTC.

The CDR3 DNA reads as TGTGCCAGCAGCTTGGCAGGGACATCTGGAAACACCATATATTTT. Residues: CASSLAGTSGNTIYF. The V call is TRBV5-4, the J call TRBJ1-3, with D maybe TRBD1 (6 bases). The CDR3 covers 15 residues. The germline CDR1 and CDR2 sequences are SGHNT and YYREEE (reference sequence). The V end lost 0 bases, the J end lost 1 base, and 8 bases lay between the germline ends.

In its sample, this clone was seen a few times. CDR3 sequence (DNA): TGCGCCAGCAGCCGGGACAACTCCTACAATGAGCAGTTCTTC. The encoded protein is CASSRDNSYNEQFF. V is TRBV5-1 and J is TRBJ2-1; perhaps TRBD1 as D (6 bases). This CDR3 is 14 amino acids long. Germline-derived CDR1 and CDR2 are SGHRS and YFSETQ. V lost 4 bases, J lost 0 bases, and 8 bases lay in between. The full variable domain, its missing parts supplied by reference TRBV5-1 and TRBJ2-1, is KAGVTQTPRYLIKTRGQQVTLSCSPISGHRSVSWYQQTPGQGLQFLFEYFSETQRNKGNFPGRFSGRQFSNSRSEMNVSTLELGDSALYLCASSRDNSYNEQFFGPGTRLTVL.

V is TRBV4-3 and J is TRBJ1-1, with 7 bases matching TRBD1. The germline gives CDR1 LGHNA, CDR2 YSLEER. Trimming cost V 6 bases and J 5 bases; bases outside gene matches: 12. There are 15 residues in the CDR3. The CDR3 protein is CASRESTGLRTEAFF. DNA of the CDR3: TGCGCCAGCAGAGAATCGACAGGGCTGAGGACTGAAGCTTTCTTT.

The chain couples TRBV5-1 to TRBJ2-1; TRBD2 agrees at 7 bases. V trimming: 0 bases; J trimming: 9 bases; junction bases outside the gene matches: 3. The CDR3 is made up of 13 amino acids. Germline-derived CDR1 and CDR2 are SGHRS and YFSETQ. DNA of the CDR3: TGCGCCAGCAGCTTGGGGGGGGAGGGTGAGCAGTTCTTC. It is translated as CASSLGGEGEQFF.

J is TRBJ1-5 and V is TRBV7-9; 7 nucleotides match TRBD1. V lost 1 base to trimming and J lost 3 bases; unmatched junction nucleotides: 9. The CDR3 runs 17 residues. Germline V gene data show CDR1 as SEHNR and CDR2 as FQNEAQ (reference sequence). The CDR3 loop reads CASSLEWGTASNQPQHF. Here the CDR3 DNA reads TGTGCCAGCAGCTTAGAGTGGGGGACAGCATCCAATCAGCCCCAGCATTTT.

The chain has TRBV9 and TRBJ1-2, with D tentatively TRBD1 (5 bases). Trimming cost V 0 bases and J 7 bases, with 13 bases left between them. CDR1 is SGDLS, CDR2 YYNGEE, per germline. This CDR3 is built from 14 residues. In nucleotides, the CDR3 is TGTGCCAGCAGCGTAGAACAGGCCATGGGTGGCTACACCTTC. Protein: CASSVEQAMGGYTF.

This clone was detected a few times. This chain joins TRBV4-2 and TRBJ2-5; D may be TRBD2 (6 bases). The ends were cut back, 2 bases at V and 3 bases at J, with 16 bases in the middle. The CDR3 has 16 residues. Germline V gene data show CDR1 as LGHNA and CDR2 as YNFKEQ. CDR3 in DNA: TGTGCCAGCAGCCAAAGTTCGGTTAGCGGCAAAGAGACCCAGTACTTC. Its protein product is CASSQSSVSGKETQYF.

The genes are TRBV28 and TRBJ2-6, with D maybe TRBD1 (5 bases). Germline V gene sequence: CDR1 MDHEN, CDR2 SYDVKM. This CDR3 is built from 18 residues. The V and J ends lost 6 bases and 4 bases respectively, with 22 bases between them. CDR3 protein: CASSRYLGAAGGANVLTF. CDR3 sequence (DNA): TGTGCCAGCAGCCGTTATTTAGGGGCCGCCGGGGGGGCCAACGTCCTGACTTTC.

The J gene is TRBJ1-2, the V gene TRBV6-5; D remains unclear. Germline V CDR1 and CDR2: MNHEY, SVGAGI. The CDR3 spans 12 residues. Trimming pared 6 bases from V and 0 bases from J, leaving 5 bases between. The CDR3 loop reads CASRRTNYGYTF. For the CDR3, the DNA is TGTGCCAGCAGGCGGACTAACTATGGCTACACCTTC.

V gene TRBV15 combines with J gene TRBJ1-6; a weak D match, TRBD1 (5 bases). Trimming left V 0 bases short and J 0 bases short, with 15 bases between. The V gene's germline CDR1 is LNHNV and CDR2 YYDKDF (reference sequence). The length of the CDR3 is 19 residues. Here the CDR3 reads CATSRDRFKGASYNSPLHF. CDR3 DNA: TGTGCCACCAGCAGAGATCGGTTCAAAGGGGCCTCCTATAATTCACCCCTCCACTTT.

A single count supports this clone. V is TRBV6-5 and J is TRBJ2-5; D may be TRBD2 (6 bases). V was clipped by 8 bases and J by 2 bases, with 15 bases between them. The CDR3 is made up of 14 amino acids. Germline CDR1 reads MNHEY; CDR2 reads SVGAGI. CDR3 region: CASVSSVGQETQYF. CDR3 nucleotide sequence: TGTGCCAGCGTATCTAGCGTAGGACAAGAGACCCAGTACTTC.

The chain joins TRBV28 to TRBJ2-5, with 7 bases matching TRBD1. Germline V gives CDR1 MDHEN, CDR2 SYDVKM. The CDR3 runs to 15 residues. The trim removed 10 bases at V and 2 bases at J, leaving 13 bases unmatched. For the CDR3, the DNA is TGTGCCACCGATGGTCGGGACAGTATTCAAGAGACCCAGTACTTC. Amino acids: CATDGRDSIQETQYF.

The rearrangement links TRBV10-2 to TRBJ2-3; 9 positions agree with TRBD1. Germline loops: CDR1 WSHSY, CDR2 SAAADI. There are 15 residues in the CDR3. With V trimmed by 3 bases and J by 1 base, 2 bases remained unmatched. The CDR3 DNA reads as TGCGCCAGCAGTGAAAGGACAGGGGGCACAGATACGCAGTATTTT. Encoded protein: CASSERTGGTDTQYF.

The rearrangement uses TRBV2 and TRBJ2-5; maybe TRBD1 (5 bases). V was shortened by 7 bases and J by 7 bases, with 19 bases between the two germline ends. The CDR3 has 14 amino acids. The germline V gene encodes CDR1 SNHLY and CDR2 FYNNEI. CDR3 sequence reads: CASIGRALPLTQYF. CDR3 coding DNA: TGTGCCAGCATCGGCAGGGCTTTACCTCTGACCCAGTACTTC.

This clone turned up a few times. For the CDR3, the DNA is TGTGCCAGCAGCTTTAGTAGCGGGGGCCACGGGGAGCTGTTTTTT. Residues: CASSFSSGGHGELFF. This chain links TRBV5-4 with TRBJ2-2; 9 bases line up with TRBD2. The CDR3 consists of 15 residues. Losses at the gene ends were 2 bases for V and 7 bases for J; bases not matched to a gene: 6. Germline V CDR1 and CDR2: SGHNT, YYREEE (reference sequence). The full variable domain, rest sourced from reference TRBV5-4 and TRBJ2-2, is ETGVTQSPTHLIKTRGQQVTLRCSSQSGHNTVSWYQQALGQGPQFIFQYYREEENGRGNFPPRFSGLQFPNYSSELNVNALELDDSALYLCASSFSSGGHGELFFGEGSRLTVL.

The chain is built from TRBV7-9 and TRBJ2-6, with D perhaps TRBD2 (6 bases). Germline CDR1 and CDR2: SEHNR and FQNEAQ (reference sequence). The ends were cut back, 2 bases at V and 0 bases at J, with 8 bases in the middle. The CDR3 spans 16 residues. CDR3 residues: CASSLWGDSGANVLTF. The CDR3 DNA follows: TGTGCCAGCAGCTTATGGGGGGACTCTGGGGCCAACGTCCTGACTTTC. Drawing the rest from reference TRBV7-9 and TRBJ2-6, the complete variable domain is DTGVSQNPRHKITKRGQNVTFRCDPISEHNRLYWYRQTLGQGPEFLTYFQNEAQLEKSRLLSDRFSAERPKGSFSTLEIQRTEQGDSAMYLCASSLWGDSGANVLTFGAGSRLTVL.